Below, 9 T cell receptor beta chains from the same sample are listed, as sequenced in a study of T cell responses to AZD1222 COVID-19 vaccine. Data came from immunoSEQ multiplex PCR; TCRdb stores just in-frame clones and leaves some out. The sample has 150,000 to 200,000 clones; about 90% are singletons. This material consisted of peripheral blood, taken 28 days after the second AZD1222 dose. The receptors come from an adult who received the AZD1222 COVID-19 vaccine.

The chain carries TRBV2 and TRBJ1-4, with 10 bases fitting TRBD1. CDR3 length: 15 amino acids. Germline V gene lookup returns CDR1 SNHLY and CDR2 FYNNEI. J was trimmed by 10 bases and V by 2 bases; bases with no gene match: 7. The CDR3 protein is CASSELGQGEGKLFF. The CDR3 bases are TGTGCCAGCAGTGAACTAGGACAGGGGGAAGGAAAACTGTTTTTT.

Here the CDR3 reads CASSQDRTDTQYF. The DNA of the CDR3 is TGCGCCAGCAGTCAAGACAGAACAGATACGCAGTATTTT. This chain connects TRBV23-1 to TRBJ2-3, with D perhaps matching TRBD1 (5 bases). TRBV23-1 is classed as an ORF, of uncertain function. The CDR3 covers 13 residues. V gave up 2 bases and J gave up 3 bases, with 6 bases separating them.

The CDR3 is CASSPTDYSNQPQHF. The DNA of the CDR3 is TGTGCCAGCAGCCCCACGGATTATAGCAATCAGCCCCAGCATTTT. This chain uses TRBV6-5 with TRBJ1-5; D remains unclear. The CDR3 consists of 15 residues. CDR1 is MNHEY and CDR2 is SVGAGI in the germline V gene. The ends were cut back, 6 bases at V and 0 bases at J, with 12 bases in the middle.

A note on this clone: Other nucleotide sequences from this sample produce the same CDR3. The DNA of the CDR3 is TGCGCCAGCAGCTTGGGGGCGAGTTATGGCTACACCTTC. Translation: CASSLGASYGYTF. V gene TRBV5-1 combines with J gene TRBJ1-2; D call uncertain. Germline CDR1 reads SGHRS; CDR2 reads YFSETQ. The ends were cut back, 0 bases at V and 5 bases at J, with 8 bases in the middle. The CDR3 runs 13 residues.

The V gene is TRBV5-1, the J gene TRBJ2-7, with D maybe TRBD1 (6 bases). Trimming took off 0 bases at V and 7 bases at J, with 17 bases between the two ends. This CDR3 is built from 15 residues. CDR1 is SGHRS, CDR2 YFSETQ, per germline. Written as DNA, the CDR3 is TGCGCCAGCAGCTTGGCCGGACAGTTCAGTGAAGAGCAGTACTTC. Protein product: CASSLAGQFSEEQYF.

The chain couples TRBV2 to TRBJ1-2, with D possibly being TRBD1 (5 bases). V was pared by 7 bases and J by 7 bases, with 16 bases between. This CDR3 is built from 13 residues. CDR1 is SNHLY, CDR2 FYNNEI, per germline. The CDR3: CASIPRGSGGYTF. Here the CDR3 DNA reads TGTGCCAGCATCCCCCGGGGGTCCGGTGGCTACACCTTC.

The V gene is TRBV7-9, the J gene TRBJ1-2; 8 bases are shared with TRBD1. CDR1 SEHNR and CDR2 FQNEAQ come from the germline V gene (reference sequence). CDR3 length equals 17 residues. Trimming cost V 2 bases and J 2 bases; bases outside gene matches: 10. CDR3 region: CASSLIGQGVSNYGYTF. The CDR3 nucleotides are TGTGCCAGCAGCTTAATAGGACAGGGTGTCTCAAACTATGGCTACACCTTC.

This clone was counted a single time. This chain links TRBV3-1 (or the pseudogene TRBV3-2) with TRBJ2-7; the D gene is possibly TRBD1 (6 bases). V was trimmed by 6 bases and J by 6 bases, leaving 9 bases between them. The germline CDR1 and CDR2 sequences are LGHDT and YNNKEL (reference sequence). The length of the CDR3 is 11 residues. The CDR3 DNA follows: TGTGCCAGCAGATCAGGGGTCGAGCAGTACTTC. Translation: CASRSGVEQYF.

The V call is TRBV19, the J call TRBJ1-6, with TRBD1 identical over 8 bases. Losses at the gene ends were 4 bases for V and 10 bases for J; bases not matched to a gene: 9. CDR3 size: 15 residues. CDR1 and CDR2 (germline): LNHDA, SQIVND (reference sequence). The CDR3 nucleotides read TGTGCCAGTAGTACCCTGACAGGGGAAGGATCACCCCTCCACTTT. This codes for CASSTLTGEGSPLHF.